This is a list of T cell receptor beta chains from one sample in a study of breast tumors, draining lymph nodes, adjacent tissues. One entry per CDR3 protein results from TCRdb running MiXCR on the multiplex PCR reads. The sample lists over 150,000 distinct CDR3 sequences; over 25% were seen once. Sequencing was done on a sample of axillary lymph node tissue. The receptors originated from a female donor with breast cancer. Some clones in this sample may be carry-over from other donors' samples. Both conserved end residues are part of each CDR3. The D gene is left open where the match is weak. Where a row states a size, it is once, few, many or the class of an expanded clone; other rows omit it.

J gene: TRBJ1-5
V gene: TRBV7-8
D gene: TRBD1
clone size: many
CDR3 DNA: TGTGCCAGCAGCTTAGGGAGGCGACAGGGGGGGAATCAGCCCCAGCATTTT
CDR3 protein: CASSLGRRQGGNQPQHF

J gene: TRBJ2-1
V gene: TRBV20-1
D gene: TRBD2
clone size: many
CDR3 DNA: TGCAGTGCCAAACGGGGGGAATCCTACAATGAGCAGTTCTTC
CDR3 protein: CSAKRGESYNEQFF

J gene: TRBJ1-2
V gene: TRBV3-1
D gene: TRBD1
clone size: NA
CDR3 DNA: TGTGCCAGCAGCCAGCGGGACAGGGCTGGGTATGGCTACACCTTC
CDR3 protein: CASSQRDRAGYGYTF

J gene: TRBJ1-6
V gene: TRBV7-9
D gene: TRBD1
clone size: many
CDR3 DNA: TGTGCCAGCAGTCCAGGGGGTGCTAATTCACCCCTCCACTTT
CDR3 protein: CASSPGGANSPLHF

J gene: TRBJ2-1
V gene: TRBV6-2/TRBV6-3
D gene: NA
clone size: NA
CDR3 DNA: TGTGCCAGCAGTGCCTCCCGACAATTCCTAGCAAATGAGCAGTTCTTC
CDR3 protein: CASSASRQFLANEQFF

J gene: TRBJ1-1
V gene: TRBV11-2
D gene: NA
clone size: few
CDR3 DNA: TGTGCCAGCAGCTCTATGACGGTTGAAGCTTTCTTT
CDR3 protein: CASSSMTVEAFF

J gene: TRBJ2-3
V gene: TRBV5-6
D gene: NA
clone size: once
CDR3 DNA: TGTGCCAGCAGTAAAGACCGGGCGTTACGGAACACAGATACGCAGTATTTT
CDR3 protein: CASSKDRALRNTDTQYF

J gene: TRBJ2-3
V gene: TRBV5-1
D gene: TRBD1
clone size: NA
CDR3 DNA: TGCGCCAGCAGCTCAACCCCCGGGACAGGGTCGTACAATGAGCAGTATTTT
CDR3 protein: CASSSTPGTGSYNEQYF

J gene: TRBJ2-1
V gene: TRBV5-1
D gene: NA
clone size: NA
CDR3 DNA: TGCGCCAGCAGCCAAGATAAAAACGGGGATGAGCAGTTCTTC
CDR3 protein: CASSQDKNGDEQFF

J gene: TRBJ2-3
V gene: TRBV30
D gene: TRBD2
clone size: few
CDR3 DNA: TGTGCCTGGAGTTCCAATAGCGGGAGAGATACGCAGTATTTT
CDR3 protein: CAWSSNSGRDTQYF

J gene: TRBJ2-2
V gene: TRBV3-1
D gene: NA
clone size: many
CDR3 DNA: TGTGCCAGCAGCCAAGGGTGGTCGAACACCGGGGAGCTGTTTTTT
CDR3 protein: CASSQGWSNTGELFF

J gene: TRBJ2-3
V gene: TRBV20-1
D gene: TRBD2
clone size: many
CDR3 DNA: TGCAGTGCTAGAGGTAGCGGGGGGCAGGTTGATACGCAGTATTTT
CDR3 protein: CSARGSGGQVDTQYF

J gene: TRBJ2-3
V gene: TRBV20-1
D gene: TRBD2
clone size: many
CDR3 DNA: TGCAGTGCTAGAGTAACTAGCGGGGGGGCCACAGATACGCAGTATTTT
CDR3 protein: CSARVTSGGATDTQYF

J gene: TRBJ2-2
V gene: TRBV25-1
D gene: TRBD1
clone size: NA
CDR3 DNA: TGTGCCAGCAGGGAGACAGGGTTCCTTAACACCGGGGAGCTGTTTTTT
CDR3 protein: CASRETGFLNTGELFF

J gene: TRBJ1-1
V gene: TRBV20-1
D gene: NA
clone size: NA
CDR3 DNA: TGCAGTGCTATATGGGGGGGGAACACTGAAGCTTTCTTT
CDR3 protein: CSAIWGGNTEAFF

J gene: TRBJ2-3
V gene: TRBV10-3
D gene: NA
clone size: NA
CDR3 DNA: TGTGCCGCTGGCGGGGAGCGAGATACGCAGTATTTT
CDR3 protein: CAAGGERDTQYF

J gene: TRBJ1-2
V gene: TRBV2
D gene: TRBD1
clone size: NA
CDR3 DNA: TGTGCCAGCAGTGGTGGACAGGGGGGAGGCTATGGCTACACCTTC
CDR3 protein: CASSGGQGGGYGYTF

J gene: TRBJ1-2
V gene: TRBV2
D gene: TRBD1
clone size: many
CDR3 DNA: TGTGCCAGCACCGGGACAGGGGTCACCCCTTATGGCTACACCTTC
CDR3 protein: CASTGTGVTPYGYTF

J gene: TRBJ2-3
V gene: TRBV24-1
D gene: NA
clone size: NA
CDR3 DNA: TGTGCCACCAGCGTTCAGGGGCCAGATACGCAGTATTTT
CDR3 protein: CATSVQGPDTQYF

J gene: TRBJ2-7
V gene: TRBV2
D gene: TRBD1
clone size: NA
CDR3 DNA: TGTGCCAGCATGGGGACAGGGTCCTACGAGCAGTACTTC
CDR3 protein: CASMGTGSYEQYF

J gene: TRBJ2-2
V gene: TRBV5-1
D gene: TRBD2
clone size: many
CDR3 DNA: TGCGCCAGCAGCTGGGGGACTAGCTCCGGGGAGCTGTTTTTT
CDR3 protein: CASSWGTSSGELFF

J gene: TRBJ2-3
V gene: TRBV20-1
D gene: NA
clone size: NA
CDR3 DNA: TGCAGTGCTAGAAGATCGGGGCTGGTGTTGTCGGGTACGCAGTATTTT
CDR3 protein: CSARRSGLVLSGTQYF

J gene: TRBJ2-1
V gene: TRBV20-1
D gene: TRBD2
clone size: many
CDR3 DNA: TGCAGTGCTAGAGATGGGGCGGGAGGCAATGAGCAGTTCTTC
CDR3 protein: CSARDGAGGNEQFF

J gene: TRBJ1-4
V gene: TRBV12-3/TRBV12-4
D gene: TRBD1
clone size: NA
CDR3 DNA: TGTGCCAGCAGTCAGCTTGCTAGCGGGGGGACAGGGAAAAAACTGTTTTTT
CDR3 protein: CASSQLASGGTGKKLFF

J gene: TRBJ1-6
V gene: TRBV6-5
D gene: TRBD1
clone size: many
CDR3 DNA: TGTGCCAGCAGTCACGGCCAGGGGGCTTCACCCCTCCACTTT
CDR3 protein: CASSHGQGASPLHF

J gene: TRBJ1-5
V gene: TRBV5-1
D gene: TRBD1
clone size: many
CDR3 DNA: TGCGCCAGCAGCTTGGTCCCGGGACAGGGACAGCCCCAGCATTTT
CDR3 protein: CASSLVPGQGQPQHF

J gene: TRBJ2-5
V gene: TRBV29-1
D gene: NA
clone size: NA
CDR3 DNA: TGCAGCGTTGGACTAGGACAAGAGACCCAGTACTTC
CDR3 protein: CSVGLGQETQYF